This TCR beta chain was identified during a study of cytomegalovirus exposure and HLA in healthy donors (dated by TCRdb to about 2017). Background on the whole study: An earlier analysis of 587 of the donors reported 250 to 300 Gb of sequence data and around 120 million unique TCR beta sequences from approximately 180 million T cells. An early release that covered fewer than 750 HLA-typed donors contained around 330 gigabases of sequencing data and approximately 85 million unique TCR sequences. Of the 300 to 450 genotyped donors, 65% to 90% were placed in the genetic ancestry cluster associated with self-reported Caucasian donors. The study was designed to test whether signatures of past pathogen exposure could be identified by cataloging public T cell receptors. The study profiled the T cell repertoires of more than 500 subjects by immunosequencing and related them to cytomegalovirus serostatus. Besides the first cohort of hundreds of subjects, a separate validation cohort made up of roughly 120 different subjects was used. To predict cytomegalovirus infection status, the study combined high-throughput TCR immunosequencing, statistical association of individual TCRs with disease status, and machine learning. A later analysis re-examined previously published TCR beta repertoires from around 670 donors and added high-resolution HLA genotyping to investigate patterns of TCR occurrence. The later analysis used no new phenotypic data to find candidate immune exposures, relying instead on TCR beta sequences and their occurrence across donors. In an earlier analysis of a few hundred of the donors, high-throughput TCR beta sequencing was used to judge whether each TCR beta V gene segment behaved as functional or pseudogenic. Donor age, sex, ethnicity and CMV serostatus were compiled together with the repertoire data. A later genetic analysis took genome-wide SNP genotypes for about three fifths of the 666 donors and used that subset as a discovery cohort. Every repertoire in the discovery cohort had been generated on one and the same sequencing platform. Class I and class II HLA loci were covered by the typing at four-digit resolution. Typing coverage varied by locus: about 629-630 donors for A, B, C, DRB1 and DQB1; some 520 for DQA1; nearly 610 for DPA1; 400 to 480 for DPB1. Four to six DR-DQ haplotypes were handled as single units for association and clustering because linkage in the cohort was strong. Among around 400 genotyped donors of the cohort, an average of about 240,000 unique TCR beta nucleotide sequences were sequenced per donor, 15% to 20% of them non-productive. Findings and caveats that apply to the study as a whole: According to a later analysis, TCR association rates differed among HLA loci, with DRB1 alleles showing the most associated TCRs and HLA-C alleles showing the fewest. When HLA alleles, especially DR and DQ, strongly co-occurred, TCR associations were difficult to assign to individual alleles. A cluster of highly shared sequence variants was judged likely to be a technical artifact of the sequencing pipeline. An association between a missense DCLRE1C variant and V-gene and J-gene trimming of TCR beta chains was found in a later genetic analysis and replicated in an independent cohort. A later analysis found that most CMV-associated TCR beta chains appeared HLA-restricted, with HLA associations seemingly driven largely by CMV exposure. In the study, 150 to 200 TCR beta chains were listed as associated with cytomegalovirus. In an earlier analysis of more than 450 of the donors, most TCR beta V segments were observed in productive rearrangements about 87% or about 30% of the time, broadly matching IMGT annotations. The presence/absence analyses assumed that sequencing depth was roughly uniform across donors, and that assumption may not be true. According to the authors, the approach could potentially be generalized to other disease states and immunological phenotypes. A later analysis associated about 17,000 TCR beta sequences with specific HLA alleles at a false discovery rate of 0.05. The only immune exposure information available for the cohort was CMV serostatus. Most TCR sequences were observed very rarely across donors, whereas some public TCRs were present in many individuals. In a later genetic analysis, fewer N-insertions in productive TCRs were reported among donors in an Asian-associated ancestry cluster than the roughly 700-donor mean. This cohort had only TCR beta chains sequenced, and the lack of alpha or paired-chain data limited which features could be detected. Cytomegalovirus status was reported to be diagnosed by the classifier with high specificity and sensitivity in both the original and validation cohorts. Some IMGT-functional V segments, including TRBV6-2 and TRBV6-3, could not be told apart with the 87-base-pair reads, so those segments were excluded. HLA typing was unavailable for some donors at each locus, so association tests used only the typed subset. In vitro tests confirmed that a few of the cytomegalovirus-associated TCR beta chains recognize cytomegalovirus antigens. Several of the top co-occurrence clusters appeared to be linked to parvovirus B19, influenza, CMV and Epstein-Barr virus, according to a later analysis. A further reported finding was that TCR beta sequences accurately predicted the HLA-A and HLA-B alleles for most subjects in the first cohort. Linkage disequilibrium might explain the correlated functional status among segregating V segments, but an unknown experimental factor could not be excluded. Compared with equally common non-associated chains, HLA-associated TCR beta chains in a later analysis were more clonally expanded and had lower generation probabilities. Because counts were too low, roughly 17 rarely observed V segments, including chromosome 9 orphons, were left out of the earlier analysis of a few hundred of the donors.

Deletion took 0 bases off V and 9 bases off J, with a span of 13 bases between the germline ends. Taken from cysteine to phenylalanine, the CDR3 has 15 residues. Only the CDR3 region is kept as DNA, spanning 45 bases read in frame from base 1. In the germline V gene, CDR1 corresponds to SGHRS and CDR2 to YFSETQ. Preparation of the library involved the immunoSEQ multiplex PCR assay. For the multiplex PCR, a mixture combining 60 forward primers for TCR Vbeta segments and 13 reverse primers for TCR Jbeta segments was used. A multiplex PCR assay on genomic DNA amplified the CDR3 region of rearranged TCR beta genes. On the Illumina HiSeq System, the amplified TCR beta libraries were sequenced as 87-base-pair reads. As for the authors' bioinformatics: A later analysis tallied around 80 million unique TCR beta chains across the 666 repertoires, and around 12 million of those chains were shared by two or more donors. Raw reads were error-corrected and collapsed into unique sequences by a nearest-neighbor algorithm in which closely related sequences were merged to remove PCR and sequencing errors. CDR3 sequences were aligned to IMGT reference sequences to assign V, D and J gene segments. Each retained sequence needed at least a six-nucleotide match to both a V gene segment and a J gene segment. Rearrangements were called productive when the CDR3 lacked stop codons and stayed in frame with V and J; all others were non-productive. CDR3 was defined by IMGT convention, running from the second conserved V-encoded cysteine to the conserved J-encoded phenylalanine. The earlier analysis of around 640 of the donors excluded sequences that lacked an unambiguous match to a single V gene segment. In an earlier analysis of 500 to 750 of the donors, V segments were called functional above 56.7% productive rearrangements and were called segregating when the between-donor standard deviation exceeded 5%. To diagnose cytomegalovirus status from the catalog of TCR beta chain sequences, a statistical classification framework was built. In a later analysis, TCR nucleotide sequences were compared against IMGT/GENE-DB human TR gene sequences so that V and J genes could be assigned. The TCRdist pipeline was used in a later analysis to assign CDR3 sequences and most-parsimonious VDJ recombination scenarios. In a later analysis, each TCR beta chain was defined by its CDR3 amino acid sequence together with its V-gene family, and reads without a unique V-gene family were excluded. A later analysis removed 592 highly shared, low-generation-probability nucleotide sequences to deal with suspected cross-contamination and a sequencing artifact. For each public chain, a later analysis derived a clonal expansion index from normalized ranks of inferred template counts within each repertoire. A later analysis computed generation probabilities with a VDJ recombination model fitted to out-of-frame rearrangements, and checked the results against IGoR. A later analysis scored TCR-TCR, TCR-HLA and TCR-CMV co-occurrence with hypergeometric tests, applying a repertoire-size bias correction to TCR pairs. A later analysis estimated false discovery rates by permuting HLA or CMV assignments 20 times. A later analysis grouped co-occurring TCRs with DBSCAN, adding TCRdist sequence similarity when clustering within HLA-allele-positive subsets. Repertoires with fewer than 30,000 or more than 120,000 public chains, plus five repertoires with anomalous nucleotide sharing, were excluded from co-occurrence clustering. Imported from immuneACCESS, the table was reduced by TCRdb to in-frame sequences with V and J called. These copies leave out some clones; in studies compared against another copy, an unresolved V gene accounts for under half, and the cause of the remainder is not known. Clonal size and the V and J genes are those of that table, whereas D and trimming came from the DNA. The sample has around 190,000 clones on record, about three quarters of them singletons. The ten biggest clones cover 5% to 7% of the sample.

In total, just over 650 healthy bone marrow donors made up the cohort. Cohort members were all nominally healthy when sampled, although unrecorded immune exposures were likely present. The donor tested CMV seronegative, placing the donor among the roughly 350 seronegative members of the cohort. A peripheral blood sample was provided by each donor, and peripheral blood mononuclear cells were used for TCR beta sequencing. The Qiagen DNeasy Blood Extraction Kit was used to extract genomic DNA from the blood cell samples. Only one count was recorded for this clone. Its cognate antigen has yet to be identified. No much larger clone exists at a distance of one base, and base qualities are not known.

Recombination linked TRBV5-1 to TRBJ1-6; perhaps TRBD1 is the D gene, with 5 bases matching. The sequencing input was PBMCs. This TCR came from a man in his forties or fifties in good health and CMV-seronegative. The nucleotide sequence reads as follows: TGCGCCAGCAGCTTGGGGGCAGGGCTGGTTTCACCCCTCCACTTT. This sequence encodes CASSLGAGLVSPLHF. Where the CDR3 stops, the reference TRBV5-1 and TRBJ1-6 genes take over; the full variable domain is KAGVTQTPRYLIKTRGQQVTLSCSPISGHRSVSWYQQTPGQGLQFLFEYFSETQRNKGNFPGRFSGRQFSNSRSEMNVSTLELGDSALYLCASSLGAGLVSPLHFGNGTRLTVT.